The next 30 T cell receptor beta chains were all read from a single sample in a study of blood T cell repertoires in COVID-19. Clones were sequenced by immunoSEQ multiplex PCR, and TCRdb holds only the in-frame ones, with some missing. The data contain 87,000 or so clones, around 86% of them seen just once; the ten biggest clones take up around 5.3%. The source material was peripheral blood. The receptor source for this set is a woman older than 75 with acute or convalescent COVID-19.

The V gene is TRBV23-1, the J gene TRBJ2-7; D may be TRBD1 (6 bases). TRBV23-1 is reported as an ORF; its role is uncertain. Trimming pared 7 bases from V and 1 base from J, leaving 17 bases between. This CDR3 is built from 15 residues. This chain's CDR3 is CASNTGIMGSYEQYF. The CDR3 DNA is TGCGCCAGCAATACAGGGATCATGGGGTCCTACGAGCAGTACTTC.

The CDR3 spells CASSSHFRADTQYF. Here the CDR3 DNA reads TGTGCCAGTAGTAGTCACTTTCGGGCAGATACGCAGTATTTT. The rearrangement uses TRBV19 and TRBJ2-3, with D hard to call. The CDR3 contains 14 residues. Germline lookup yields CDR1 LNHDA and CDR2 SQIVND (reference sequence). Trimming shortened V by 4 bases and J by 4 bases, and 12 bases separated the two germline ends.

The chain is built from TRBV5-1 and TRBJ2-1, with TRBD1 matching over 12 bases. The CDR3 runs to 16 residues. Losses at the gene ends were 3 bases for V and 5 bases for J; bases not matched to a gene: 6. In germline, CDR1 is SGHRS, CDR2 YFSETQ. This CDR3 reads CASSSPGTGGHNEQFF. The CDR3 DNA sequence: TGCGCCAGCAGCTCCCCCGGGACAGGGGGCCACAATGAGCAGTTCTTC.

The rearrangement joins TRBV7-3 to TRBJ2-6, with D uncertain. The CDR3 runs 15 residues. Trimming pared 2 bases from V and 4 bases from J, leaving 9 bases between. The V gene's germline CDR1 is SGHTA and CDR2 FQGTGA. The CDR3 is CASSLWAAGANVLTF. DNA of the CDR3: TGTGCCAGCAGCTTATGGGCAGCCGGGGCCAACGTCCTGACTTTC.

The V and J genes are TRBV5-5 and TRBJ1-1, with D perhaps matching TRBD1 (5 bases). V was cut by 0 bases and J by 1 base, with 13 bases left in between. Germline V gives CDR1 SGHKS, CDR2 YYEKEE (reference sequence). This CDR3 has 16 amino acids. CDR3 protein: CASSLGQGGWNTEAFF. Written as DNA, the CDR3 is TGTGCCAGCAGCTTGGGGCAGGGTGGGTGGAACACTGAAGCTTTCTTT.

The chain employs TRBV3-1 (or the pseudogene TRBV3-2) and TRBJ2-5; TRBD2 aligns across 14 bases. In germline, CDR1 is LGHDT, CDR2 YNNKEL (reference sequence). With V trimmed by 5 bases and J by 3 bases, 5 bases remained unmatched. This CDR3 is built from 16 residues. CDR3 in amino acids: CASSTGLAGAKETQYF. The CDR3 DNA is TGTGCCAGCAGCACGGGACTAGCGGGGGCAAAAGAGACCCAGTACTTC.

This clone was seen just once. V usage is TRBV18 and J usage is TRBJ1-1; unclear D gene. V gave up 2 bases and J gave up 3 bases, with 10 bases separating them. CDR1 KGHSH and CDR2 LQKENI come from the germline V gene. This CDR3 comprises 14 residues. The CDR3 loop is CASSPLRGYTEAFF. DNA for the CDR3: TGTGCCAGCTCACCATTACGGGGATACACTGAAGCTTTCTTT.

The V gene is TRBV5-5, the J gene TRBJ2-7, with D possibly TRBD2 on 6 matching bases. Per the germline V gene, CDR1 is SGHKS and CDR2 is YYEKEE (reference sequence). Trimming pared 1 base from V and 7 bases from J, leaving 15 bases between. The length of the CDR3 is 14 residues. CDR3 DNA: TGTGCCAGCAGCTTGCGGGGACTCCGCCCAGAGCAGTACTTC. The encoded protein is CASSLRGLRPEQYF.

This clone came up once. The chain uses TRBV30 and TRBJ1-6; TRBD1 agrees at 9 bases. Per germline, CDR1 GTSNPN and CDR2 SVGIG (reference sequence). The CDR3 has 14 amino acids. Trimming at V came to 3 bases and at J to 10 bases, leaving 7 bases not matched to a gene. CDR3 amino acids: CAWSAGQGWSPLHF. The CDR3, as DNA: TGTGCCTGGAGCGCGGGACAGGGATGGTCACCCCTCCACTTT.

V gene TRBV14 combines with J gene TRBJ2-7, with TRBD2 identical over 14 bases. Germline values: CDR1 SGHDN, CDR2 FVKESK. The junction had 6 bases not matched to a gene; V was cut back by 1 base and J by 7 bases. CDR3 length equals 16 residues. This chain's CDR3 is CASSQGLAGGPGEQYF. The CDR3 bases are TGTGCCAGCAGCCAAGGACTAGCGGGAGGGCCAGGGGAGCAGTACTTC.

The chain carries TRBV2 and TRBJ2-3; D unclear. Trimming removed 4 bases at V and 3 bases at J, with 8 bases between. The CDR3 runs 13 residues. CDR1 is SNHLY, CDR2 FYNNEI, per germline. CDR3 nucleotide sequence: TGTGCCAGCAGTGTCCAGATAACAGATACGCAGTATTTT. Residues: CASSVQITDTQYF.

The chain combines TRBV7-9 with TRBJ2-1; 7 bases align to TRBD2. Trimming took 10 bases from V and 2 from J; bases not matched to a gene: 8. This CDR3 is built from 14 residues. Germline V gives CDR1 SEHNR, CDR2 FQNEAQ (reference sequence). CDR3 DNA: TGTGCCACTTCAGCGGGGAAGACCTACAATGAGCAGTTCTTC. Translated: CATSAGKTYNEQFF.

V and J are TRBV18 and TRBJ1-1, with a tentative D call TRBD1 (6 bases). Germline CDR1 and CDR2: KGHSH and LQKENI. V lost 5 bases and J 1 base, leaving 14 bases between the germline ends. The CDR3 is made up of 15 amino acids. The CDR3 region is CASSYLQGKNTEAFF. CDR3 bases: TGTGCCAGCTCATACCTACAGGGTAAGAACACTGAAGCTTTCTTT.

The gene calls are TRBV6-2 or TRBV6-3 and TRBJ1-6, with 7 bases that match TRBD1. The J segment lost 0 bases and the V segment lost 4 bases, leaving 3 bases of the junction unmatched. Germline lookup yields CDR1 MNHEY and CDR2 SVGEGT. There are 16 residues in the CDR3. The CDR3 sequence: CASSSDRSSYNSPLHF. In DNA form, the CDR3 reads TGTGCCAGCAGTTCGGACAGGAGCTCCTATAATTCACCCCTCCACTTT.

The chain combines TRBV19 with TRBJ1-4, with TRBD1 matching over 9 bases. The germline V gene has CDR1 LNHDA and CDR2 SQIVND (reference sequence). The CDR3 is 14 amino acids. V trimming: 6 bases; J trimming: 8 bases; junction bases outside the gene matches: 7. CDR3 residues: CASRKQGAGEKLFF. The CDR3 region has the DNA TGTGCCAGTAGGAAACAGGGGGCCGGGGAAAAACTGTTTTTT.

The chain carries TRBV7-2 and TRBJ2-5, with 7 bases fitting TRBD1. The J segment lost 5 bases and the V segment lost 2 bases, leaving 11 bases of the junction unmatched. This CDR3 comprises 16 residues. In germline, CDR1 is SGHTA, CDR2 FQGNSA. DNA of the CDR3: TGTGCCAGCAGCTTATTGACAGGGTGGGTGTGGGAGACCCAGTACTTC. This sequence encodes CASSLLTGWVWETQYF.

The genes are TRBV19 and TRBJ1-5, with D possibly being TRBD1 (5 bases). The germline V gene has CDR1 LNHDA and CDR2 SQIVND (reference sequence). The germline V and J ends were trimmed by 6 bases and 3 bases, with 12 bases remaining between them. The length of the CDR3 is 14 residues. CDR3: CASSPPGINQPQHF. As DNA, the CDR3 is TGTGCCAGTAGCCCCCCAGGGATCAATCAGCCCCAGCATTTT. Full variable domain (rest looked up from reference TRBV19 and TRBJ1-5): DGGITQSPKYLFRKEGQNVTLSCEQNLNHDAMYWYRQDPGQGLRLIYYSQIVNDFQKGDIAEGYSVSREKKESFPLTVTSAQKNPTAFYLCASSPPGINQPQHFGDGTRLSIL.

This chain links TRBV10-1 with TRBJ1-1, with D unclear. V was pared by 4 bases and J by 1 base, with 4 bases between. This CDR3 comprises 12 residues. CDR1 is WNHNN, CDR2 SYGVQD, per germline (reference sequence). The CDR3: CASSGQNTEAFF. CDR3 nucleotides: TGCGCCAGCAGTGGACAGAACACTGAAGCTTTCTTT.

The chain has TRBV7-2 and TRBJ1-6; TRBD1 matches 12 bases. V was clipped by 5 bases and J by 7 bases; unmatched bases: 12. The CDR3 contains 18 residues. The germline V gene has CDR1 SGHTA and CDR2 FQGNSA. The CDR3 spells CASSQFPGQGAGNSPLHF. In nucleotides, the CDR3 is TGTGCCAGCAGCCAATTTCCGGGACAGGGGGCGGGCAATTCACCCCTCCACTTT.

The chain combines TRBV30 with TRBJ2-7, with 10 bases that match TRBD2. The germline CDR1 and CDR2 sequences are GTSNPN and SVGIG (reference sequence). There are 15 residues in the CDR3. In DNA, the CDR3 is TGTGCTCTATCCCTCTCTAGCGGGAGAGGCTACGAGCAGTACTTC. Its translation is CALSLSSGRGYEQYF.

This chain connects TRBV6-5 to TRBJ2-2; D is unresolved. This CDR3 region has 15 residues. Germline lookup yields CDR1 MNHEY and CDR2 SVGAGI. The V end lost 0 bases, the J end lost 6 bases, and 11 bases lay between the germline ends. The CDR3 nucleotides are TGTGCCAGCAGTTACTCGCGGCCGGAACCCGGGGAGCTGTTTTTT. Translating it yields CASSYSRPEPGELFF.

The chain carries TRBV5-1 and TRBJ2-5; TRBD1 aligns across 8 bases. J gave up 3 bases and V 3 bases, and 4 bases lay outside the gene matches. The CDR3 has 14 residues. Germline V gene lookup returns CDR1 SGHRS and CDR2 YFSETQ. The CDR3 DNA is TGCGCCAGCAGCTATTCGGGACAGGAAGAGACCCAGTACTTC. It encodes CASSYSGQEETQYF. The whole variable domain, filled in from reference TRBV5-1 and TRBJ2-5, reads KAGVTQTPRYLIKTRGQQVTLSCSPISGHRSVSWYQQTPGQGLQFLFEYFSETQRNKGNFPGRFSGRQFSNSRSEMNVSTLELGDSALYLCASSYSGQEETQYFGPGTRLLVL.

This chain connects TRBV2 to TRBJ2-2; D is uncertain. Trimming removed 4 bases at V and 4 bases at J, with 13 bases between. This CDR3 has 15 residues. Germline values: CDR1 SNHLY, CDR2 FYNNEI. As DNA, the CDR3 is TGTGCCAGCAGTGTGAGTCCCGGGTCCACCGGGGAGCTGTTTTTT. Translated: CASSVSPGSTGELFF.

J is TRBJ1-6 and V is TRBV10-3; TRBD1 agrees at 8 bases. The trim removed 2 bases at V and 6 bases at J, leaving 3 bases unmatched. This CDR3 is built from 15 residues. Germline CDR1 ENHRY, CDR2 SYGVKD. CDR3 DNA sequence: TGTGCCATCAGTGAGCCCGGACAGGGTAATTCACCCCTCCACTTT. Its translation is CAISEPGQGNSPLHF.

The rearrangement links TRBV19 to TRBJ1-2; D is undetermined. The length of the CDR3 is 15 residues. V shed 7 bases and J shed 4 bases, with 19 bases lying between them. The germline V gene has CDR1 LNHDA and CDR2 SQIVND (reference sequence). The CDR3 protein is CASNSQAASSYGYTF. Here the CDR3 DNA reads TGTGCCAGTAATTCCCAAGCGGCGAGCAGCTATGGCTACACCTTC.

V usage is TRBV7-9 and J usage is TRBJ1-2; no reliable D call. There are 16 residues in the CDR3. V lost 4 bases and J lost 4, with 19 bases in between. Germline values: CDR1 SEHNR, CDR2 FQNEAQ (reference sequence). This CDR3 reads CASSSTPNRTSYGYTF. The CDR3 bases are TGTGCCAGCAGCTCGACCCCGAACAGAACTTCCTATGGCTACACCTTC.

The rearrangement links TRBV3-1 (or the pseudogene TRBV3-2) to TRBJ1-2; D call uncertain. The CDR3 consists of 12 residues. Germline assignment: CDR1 LGHDT and CDR2 YNNKEL (reference sequence). V was shortened by 1 base and J by 8 bases, with 8 bases between the two germline ends. CDR3 DNA: TGTGCCAGCAGCCAAGGGGCAGGAGGCTACACCTTC. This gives the protein CASSQGAGGYTF.

The J gene is TRBJ1-2, the V gene TRBV5-5; 7 positions match TRBD1. V lost 4 bases and J lost 0; bases outside the gene matches: 6. This CDR3 spans 15 amino acids. Germline V gene lookup returns CDR1 SGHKS and CDR2 YYEKEE (reference sequence). The CDR3 DNA sequence: TGTGCCAGCAGCGGGCGGACAGGAGCTAACTATGGCTACACCTTC. Protein: CASSGRTGANYGYTF.

This chain links TRBV23-1 with TRBJ2-7; a possible D gene is TRBD2 (6 bases). TRBV23-1 belongs to the ORF category, with a function that is uncertain. V was cut by 4 bases and J by 3 bases, with 13 bases left in between. CDR3 length: 14 amino acids. The CDR3 DNA reads as TGCGCCAGCAGTCGGGGGGAAGCGAACTACGAGCAGTACTTC. Residues: CASSRGEANYEQYF.

The CDR3 reads CASSPGFGQGNNEQFF. The CDR3 bases are TGTGCCAGCAGCCCGGGGTTTGGACAGGGGAATAATGAGCAGTTCTTC. V usage is TRBV5-6 and J usage is TRBJ2-1, with 9 bases identical to TRBD1. The V segment lost 4 bases and the J segment 7 bases; nucleotides outside the gene matches: 12. There are 16 residues in the CDR3. CDR1 is SGHDT, CDR2 YYEEEE, per germline. The whole variable domain, remainder taken from reference TRBV5-6 and TRBJ2-1, is DAGVTQSPTHLIKTRGQQVTLRCSPKSGHDTVSWYQQALGQGPQFIFQYYEEEERQRGNFPDRFSGHQFPNYSSELNVNALLLGDSALYLCASSPGFGQGNNEQFFGPGTRLTVL.